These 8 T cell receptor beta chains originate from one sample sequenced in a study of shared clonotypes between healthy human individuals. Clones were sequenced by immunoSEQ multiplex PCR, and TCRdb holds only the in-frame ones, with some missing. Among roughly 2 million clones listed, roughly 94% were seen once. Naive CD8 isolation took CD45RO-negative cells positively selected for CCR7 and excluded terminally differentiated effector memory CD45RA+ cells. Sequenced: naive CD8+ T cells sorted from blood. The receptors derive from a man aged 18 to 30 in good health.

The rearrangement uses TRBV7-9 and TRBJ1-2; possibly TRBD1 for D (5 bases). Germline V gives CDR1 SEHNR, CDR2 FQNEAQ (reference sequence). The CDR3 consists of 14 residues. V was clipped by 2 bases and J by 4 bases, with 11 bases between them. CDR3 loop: CASSLQGYTYGYTF. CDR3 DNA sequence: TGTGCCAGCAGCTTACAGGGATACACCTATGGCTACACCTTC.

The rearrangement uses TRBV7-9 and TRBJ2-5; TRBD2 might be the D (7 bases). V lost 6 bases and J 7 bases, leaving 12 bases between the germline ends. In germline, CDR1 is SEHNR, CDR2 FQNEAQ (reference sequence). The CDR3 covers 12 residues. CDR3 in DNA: TGTGCCAGCAGATCAGGGGAGGGGACCCAGTACTTC. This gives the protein CASRSGEGTQYF.

The CDR3: CSAPVGEKLFF. The CDR3 DNA is TGCAGTGCTCCGGTGGGAGAAAAACTGTTTTTT. This chain joins TRBV20-1 and TRBJ1-4; D not resolved. V was clipped by 5 bases and J by 8 bases, with 9 bases between them. Looked up from germline, CDR1 is DFQATT and CDR2 is SNEGSKA (reference sequence). This CDR3 is 11 amino acids long.

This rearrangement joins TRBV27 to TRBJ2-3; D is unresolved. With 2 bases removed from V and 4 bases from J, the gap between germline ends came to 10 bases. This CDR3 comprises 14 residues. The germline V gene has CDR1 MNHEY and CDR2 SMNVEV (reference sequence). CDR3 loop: CASSLLGSPDTQYF. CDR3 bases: TGTGCCAGCAGTTTACTTGGGTCTCCAGATACGCAGTATTTT.

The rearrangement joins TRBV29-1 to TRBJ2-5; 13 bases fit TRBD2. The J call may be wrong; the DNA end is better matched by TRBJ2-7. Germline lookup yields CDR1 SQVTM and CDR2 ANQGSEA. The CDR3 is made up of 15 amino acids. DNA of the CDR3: TGCAGCGTTATCGGACTAGCGGGAGATCCTTACGAGCAGTACTTC. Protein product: CSVIGLAGDPYEQYF.

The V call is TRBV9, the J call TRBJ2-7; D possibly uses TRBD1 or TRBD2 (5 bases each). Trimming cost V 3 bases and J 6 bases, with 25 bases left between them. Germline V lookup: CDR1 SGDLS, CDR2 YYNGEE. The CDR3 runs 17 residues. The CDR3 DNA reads TGTGCCAGCAGCGAGGGGTCAGGTCCGAGGGCTACGTCCGAGCAGTACTTC. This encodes CASSEGSGPRATSEQYF.

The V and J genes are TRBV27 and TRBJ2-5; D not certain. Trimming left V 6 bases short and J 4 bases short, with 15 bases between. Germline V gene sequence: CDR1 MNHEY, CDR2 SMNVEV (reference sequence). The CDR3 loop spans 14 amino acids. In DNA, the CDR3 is TGTGCCAGCAGCGAAGGCACGCGAGGAGAGACCCAGTACTTC. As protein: CASSEGTRGETQYF.

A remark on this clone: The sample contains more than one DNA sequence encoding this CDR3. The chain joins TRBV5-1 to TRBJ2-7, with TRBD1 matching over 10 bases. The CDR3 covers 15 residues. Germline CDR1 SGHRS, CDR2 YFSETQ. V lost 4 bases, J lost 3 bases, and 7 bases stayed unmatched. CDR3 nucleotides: TGCGCCAGCAGCCCGGGACAGGGGAGTTACTACGAGCAGTACTTC. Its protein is CASSPGQGSYYEQYF.